A selection of T cell receptor beta chains follows, all from one sample in a study of cytomegalovirus exposure and HLA in healthy donors. Profiling relied on immunoSEQ multiplex PCR, and the TCRdb table lists in-frame clones only, not all of them. The sample contains 65,000 to 85,000 clones, over 70% of which appear only once. Sequencing used PBMCs. Source of these receptors: a middle-aged man in good health and CMV-seropositive. CDR3s include the opening cysteine and the closing phenylalanine or tryptophan. The order of the fields is CDR3 protein, CDR3 DNA, clone size, J gene, V gene, D gene. A D gene is named only where the DNA matches it firmly. Rows give clone size only sometimes, using once, few, many, or a class for an expanded clone.

CDR3aa: CASSLRQGNYEQYF
CDR3nt: TGTGCCAGCAGCTTAAGGCAGGGTAACTACGAGCAGTACTTC
abundance: -
j_gene: TRBJ2-7
v_gene: TRBV7-9
d_gene: -

CDR3aa: CASSEHGTVQETQYF
CDR3nt: TGTGCCAGCAGCGAACACGGGACAGTCCAAGAGACCCAGTACTTC
abundance: -
j_gene: TRBJ2-5
v_gene: TRBV21-1
d_gene: -

CDR3aa: CASSQDVILSGQYF
CDR3nt: TGCGCCAGCAGCCAAGACGTCATTTTGTCAGGGCAGTACTTC
abundance: -
j_gene: TRBJ2-7
v_gene: TRBV4-1
d_gene: -

CDR3aa: CASAGGYEQYF
CDR3nt: TGCGCCAGCGCCGGGGGTTACGAGCAGTACTTC
abundance: -
j_gene: TRBJ2-7
v_gene: TRBV10-2
d_gene: -

CDR3aa: CASSKLGAETQYF
CDR3nt: TGTGCCAGTAGTAAACTAGGTGCAGAGACCCAGTACTTC
abundance: -
j_gene: TRBJ2-5
v_gene: TRBV19
d_gene: -

CDR3aa: CASSSQDRHTDTQYF
CDR3nt: TGTGCCAGCAGTTCTCAGGACAGGCACACAGATACGCAGTATTTT
abundance: -
j_gene: TRBJ2-3
v_gene: TRBV7-2
d_gene: TRBD1

CDR3aa: CASTEGGRDNEQFF
CDR3nt: TGTGCCAGCACCGAGGGAGGGAGGGACAATGAGCAGTTCTTC
abundance: -
j_gene: TRBJ2-1
v_gene: TRBV11-3
d_gene: TRBD2

CDR3aa: CASSIGTSTNEKLFF
CDR3nt: TGTGCCAGTAGTATAGGTACATCAACTAATGAAAAACTGTTTTTT
abundance: -
j_gene: TRBJ1-4
v_gene: TRBV19
d_gene: -

CDR3aa: CASSQGGTNTQYF
CDR3nt: TGTGCCAGCAGCCAAGGGGGTACTAATACGCAGTATTTT
abundance: few
j_gene: TRBJ2-3
v_gene: TRBV7-3
d_gene: -

CDR3aa: CASSYEGRGEQYF
CDR3nt: TGTGCCAGCAGTTATGAGGGCAGGGGCGAGCAGTACTTC
abundance: few
j_gene: TRBJ2-7
v_gene: TRBV6-5
d_gene: -

CDR3aa: CADATLQTTNTGELFF
CDR3nt: TGTGCCGACGCCACCCTACAGACAACGAACACCGGGGAGCTGTTTTTT
abundance: -
j_gene: TRBJ2-2
v_gene: TRBV19
d_gene: -

CDR3aa: CASSQTGGEDTQYF
CDR3nt: TGCGCCAGCAGCCAGACGGGAGGAGAGGATACGCAGTATTTT
abundance: few
j_gene: TRBJ2-3
v_gene: TRBV4-3
d_gene: TRBD2

CDR3aa: CASRFLTGRTEAFF
CDR3nt: TGTGCCAGCAGATTCCTCACAGGAAGAACTGAAGCTTTCTTT
abundance: -
j_gene: TRBJ1-1
v_gene: TRBV6-6
d_gene: -

CDR3aa: CASSGPTGGGRNTIYF
CDR3nt: TGTGCCAGCAGCGGGCCGACAGGGGGTGGTAGAAACACCATATATTTT
abundance: once
j_gene: TRBJ1-3
v_gene: TRBV9
d_gene: TRBD1

CDR3aa: CAWSDQDRAFYEQYF
CDR3nt: TGTGCCTGGAGTGATCAGGACAGGGCCTTCTACGAGCAGTACTTC
abundance: -
j_gene: TRBJ2-7
v_gene: TRBV30
d_gene: TRBD1

CDR3aa: CASSVGTVRDTEAFF
CDR3nt: TGTGCCAGCAGTGTGGGGACAGTTAGGGACACTGAAGCTTTCTTT
abundance: -
j_gene: TRBJ1-1
v_gene: TRBV27
d_gene: TRBD1

CDR3aa: CASSTGNYNEQFF
CDR3nt: TGTGCCAGCAGTACAGGGAACTACAATGAGCAGTTCTTC
abundance: -
j_gene: TRBJ2-1
v_gene: TRBV7-3
d_gene: -

CDR3aa: CASSPSGTGRGEQYF
CDR3nt: TGTGCCAGCAGCCCCTCCGGTACAGGGAGGGGCGAGCAGTACTTC
abundance: -
j_gene: TRBJ2-7
v_gene: TRBV21-1
d_gene: -

CDR3aa: CASSLPPQVNEQFF
CDR3nt: TGTGCCAGCAGCCTTCCCCCACAGGTCAATGAGCAGTTCTTC
abundance: once
j_gene: TRBJ2-1
v_gene: TRBV11-2
d_gene: -

CDR3aa: CASSMGARGYTF
CDR3nt: TGTGCCAGCAGCATGGGGGCGCGCGGCTACACCTTC
abundance: -
j_gene: TRBJ1-2
v_gene: TRBV2
d_gene: -

CDR3aa: CASSPPVLGYTF
CDR3nt: TGTGCTAGCAGCCCACCAGTCCTTGGCTACACCTTC
abundance: -
j_gene: TRBJ1-2
v_gene: TRBV7-7
d_gene: -

CDR3aa: CASSITGMNTEAFF
CDR3nt: TGTGCCAGTAGTATTACAGGTATGAACACTGAAGCTTTCTTT
abundance: -
j_gene: TRBJ1-1
v_gene: TRBV19
d_gene: -

CDR3aa: CASQDRPRDSGNTIYF
CDR3nt: TGTGCCAGTCAGGACAGGCCCAGAGACTCTGGAAACACCATATATTTT
abundance: -
j_gene: TRBJ1-3
v_gene: TRBV19
d_gene: TRBD1

CDR3aa: CASSPSPAVMDTQYF
CDR3nt: TGTGCCAGCTCACCCTCCCCGGCGGTTATGGATACGCAGTATTTT
abundance: -
j_gene: TRBJ2-3
v_gene: TRBV18
d_gene: -

CDR3aa: CASSLGTSAEQFF
CDR3nt: TGTGCCAGCAGCTTAGGGACTAGCGCTGAGCAGTTCTTC
abundance: -
j_gene: TRBJ2-1
v_gene: TRBV7-3
d_gene: TRBD2

CDR3aa: CASSPSDREAFF
CDR3nt: TGTGCCAGCAGCCCGTCGGACAGGGAAGCTTTCTTT
abundance: -
j_gene: TRBJ1-1
v_gene: TRBV14
d_gene: TRBD1

CDR3aa: CASSEADGTGGLNEQFF
CDR3nt: TGTGCCAGCAGTGAAGCAGACGGGACAGGGGGGTTGAATGAGCAGTTCTTC
abundance: once
j_gene: TRBJ2-1
v_gene: TRBV6-1
d_gene: TRBD1

CDR3aa: CASSKLQGEAFF
CDR3nt: TGTGCCAGTAGTAAACTGCAGGGGGAAGCTTTCTTT
abundance: -
j_gene: TRBJ1-1
v_gene: TRBV19
d_gene: -

CDR3aa: CASSFSGDPTDTQYF
CDR3nt: TGCGCCAGCAGCTTTAGCGGGGACCCTACAGATACGCAGTATTTT
abundance: -
j_gene: TRBJ2-3
v_gene: TRBV5-1
d_gene: TRBD2

CDR3aa: CAWSVEALGYNEQFF
CDR3nt: TGTGCCTGGAGTGTGGAGGCCCTGGGTTACAATGAGCAGTTCTTC
abundance: -
j_gene: TRBJ2-1
v_gene: TRBV30
d_gene: -

CDR3aa: CASSPQTSGSLYEQYF
CDR3nt: TGTGCCAGCAGCCCGCAGACTAGCGGGAGCCTGTACGAGCAGTACTTC
abundance: -
j_gene: TRBJ2-7
v_gene: TRBV7-6
d_gene: TRBD2

CDR3aa: CASSEGAGTDTQYF
CDR3nt: TGTGCCAGCAGTGAGGGGGCAGGCACAGATACGCAGTATTTT
abundance: -
j_gene: TRBJ2-3
v_gene: TRBV6-4
d_gene: -

CDR3aa: CASSLSGGGETQYF
CDR3nt: TGTGCCAGCAGTTTGAGCGGGGGCGGCGAGACCCAGTACTTC
abundance: -
j_gene: TRBJ2-5
v_gene: TRBV27
d_gene: TRBD2

CDR3aa: CASSIVPLVDRGETQYF
CDR3nt: TGTGCCAGTAGTATAGTCCCCCTAGTTGACAGGGGAGAGACCCAGTACTTC
abundance: -
j_gene: TRBJ2-5
v_gene: TRBV19
d_gene: TRBD1

CDR3aa: CASSPRMLRQGAGTEAFF
CDR3nt: TGTGCCAGCTCACCACGAATGCTACGCCAGGGGGCTGGGACTGAAGCTTTCTTT
abundance: few
j_gene: TRBJ1-1
v_gene: TRBV18
d_gene: TRBD1

CDR3aa: CASSQGLAGSYNEQFF
CDR3nt: TGTGCCAGCAGCCAAGGACTAGCGGGGTCCTACAATGAGCAGTTCTTC
abundance: once
j_gene: TRBJ2-1
v_gene: TRBV4-2
d_gene: TRBD2

CDR3aa: CSSRNQNSGGAGNEQFF
CDR3nt: TGTTCCAGCAGAAACCAGAACTCGGGAGGAGCTGGCAATGAGCAGTTCTTC
abundance: -
j_gene: TRBJ2-1
v_gene: TRBV7-9
d_gene: TRBD2

CDR3aa: CASQKGELTKNSQYF
CDR3nt: TGTGCCAGCCAAAAGGGGGAGTTGACCAAAAACAGTCAGTACTTC
abundance: -
j_gene: TRBJ2-4
v_gene: TRBV6-1
d_gene: -

CDR3aa: CAWGGGRGLNTEAFF
CDR3nt: TGTGCCTGGGGGGGAGGGAGGGGATTGAACACTGAAGCTTTCTTT
abundance: -
j_gene: TRBJ1-1
v_gene: TRBV30
d_gene: -

CDR3aa: CASSPGLAGFTDTQYF
CDR3nt: TGTGCCAGCAGCCCAGGACTAGCGGGATTCACAGATACGCAGTATTTT
abundance: -
j_gene: TRBJ2-3
v_gene: TRBV9
d_gene: TRBD2